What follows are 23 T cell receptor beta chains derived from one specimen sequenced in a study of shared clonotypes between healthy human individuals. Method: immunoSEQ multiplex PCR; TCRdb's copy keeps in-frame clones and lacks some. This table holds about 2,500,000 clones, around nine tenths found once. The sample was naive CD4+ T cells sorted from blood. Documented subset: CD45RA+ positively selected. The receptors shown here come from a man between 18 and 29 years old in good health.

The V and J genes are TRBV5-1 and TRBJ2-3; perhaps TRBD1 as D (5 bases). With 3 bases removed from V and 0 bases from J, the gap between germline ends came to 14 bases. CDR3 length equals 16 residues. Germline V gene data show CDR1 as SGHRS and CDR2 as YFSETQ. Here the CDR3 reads CASSSSTATSTDTQYF. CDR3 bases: TGCGCCAGCAGCTCGTCGACAGCCACTAGCACAGATACGCAGTATTTT.

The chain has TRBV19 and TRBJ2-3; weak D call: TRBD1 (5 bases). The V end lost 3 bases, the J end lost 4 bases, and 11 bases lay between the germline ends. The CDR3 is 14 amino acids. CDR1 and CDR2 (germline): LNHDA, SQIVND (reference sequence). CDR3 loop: CASSILLQADTQYF. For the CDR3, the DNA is TGTGCCAGTAGTATTTTACTACAGGCAGATACGCAGTATTTT.

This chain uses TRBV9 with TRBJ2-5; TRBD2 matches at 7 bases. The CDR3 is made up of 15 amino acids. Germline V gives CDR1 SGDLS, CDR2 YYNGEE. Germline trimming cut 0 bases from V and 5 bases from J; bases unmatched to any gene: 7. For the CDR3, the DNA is TGTGCCAGCAGCGTAGGTGGACTAGGACGGGAGACCCAGTACTTC. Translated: CASSVGGLGRETQYF.

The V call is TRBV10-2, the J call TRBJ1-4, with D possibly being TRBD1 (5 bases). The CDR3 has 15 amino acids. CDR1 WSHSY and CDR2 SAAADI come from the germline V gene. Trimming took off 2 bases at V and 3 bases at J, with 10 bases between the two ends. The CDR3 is CASSEVQAANEKLFF. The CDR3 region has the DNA TGCGCCAGCAGTGAGGTACAGGCCGCTAATGAAAAACTGTTTTTT.

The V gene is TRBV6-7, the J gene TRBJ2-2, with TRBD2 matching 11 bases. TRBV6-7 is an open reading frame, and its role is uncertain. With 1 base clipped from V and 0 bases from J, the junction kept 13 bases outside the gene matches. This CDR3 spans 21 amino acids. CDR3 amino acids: CASSYFPSGRLHYANTGELFF. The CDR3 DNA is TGTGCCAGCAGTTACTTCCCTAGCGGGAGGCTTCACTACGCGAACACCGGGGAGCTGTTTTTT.

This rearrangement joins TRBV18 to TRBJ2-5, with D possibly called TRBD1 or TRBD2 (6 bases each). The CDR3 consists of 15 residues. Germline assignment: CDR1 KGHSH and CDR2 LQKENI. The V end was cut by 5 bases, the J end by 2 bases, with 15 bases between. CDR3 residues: CASSSNQGRQETQYF. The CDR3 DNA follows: TGTGCCAGCTCATCGAATCAGGGGAGGCAAGAGACCCAGTACTTC.

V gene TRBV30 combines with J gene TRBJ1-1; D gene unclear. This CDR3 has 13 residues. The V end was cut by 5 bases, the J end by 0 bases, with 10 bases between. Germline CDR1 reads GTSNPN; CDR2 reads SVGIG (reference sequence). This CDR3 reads CAWGHSLNTEAFF. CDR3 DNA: TGTGCCTGGGGGCACAGCCTGAACACTGAAGCTTTCTTT.

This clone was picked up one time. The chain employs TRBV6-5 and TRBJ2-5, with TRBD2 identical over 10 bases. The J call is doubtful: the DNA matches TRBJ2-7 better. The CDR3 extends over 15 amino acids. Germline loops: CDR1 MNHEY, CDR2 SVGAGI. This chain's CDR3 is CASSHRTSGPYEQYF. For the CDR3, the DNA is TGTGCCAGCAGTCATAGGACTAGCGGCCCCTACGAGCAGTACTTC.

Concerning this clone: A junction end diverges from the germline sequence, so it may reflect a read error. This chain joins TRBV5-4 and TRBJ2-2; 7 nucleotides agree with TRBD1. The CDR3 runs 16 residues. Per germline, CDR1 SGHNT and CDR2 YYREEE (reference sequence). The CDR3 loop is CASSPRQGTNSGELFF. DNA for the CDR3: TGTGCCAGCAGCCCTAGACAGGGAACGAACTCCGGGGAGCTGTTTTTT. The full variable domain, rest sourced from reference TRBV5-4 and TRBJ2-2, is ETGVTQSPTHLIKTRGQQVTLRCSSQSGHNTVSWYQQALGQGPQFIFQYYREEENGRGNFPPRFSGLQFPNYSSELNVNALELDDSALYLCASSPRQGTNSGELFFGEGSRLTVL.

The CDR3 coding sequence is TGTGCCATCAGTGAAGGAGGGGGCGCCGATGGCTACACCTTC. This translates into CAISEGGGADGYTF. The gene calls are TRBV10-3 and TRBJ1-2; TRBD1 agrees at 7 bases. V gave up 3 bases and J gave up 6 bases; unmatched junction bases: 7. The CDR3 extends over 14 amino acids. Germline V gene data show CDR1 as ENHRY and CDR2 as SYGVKD.

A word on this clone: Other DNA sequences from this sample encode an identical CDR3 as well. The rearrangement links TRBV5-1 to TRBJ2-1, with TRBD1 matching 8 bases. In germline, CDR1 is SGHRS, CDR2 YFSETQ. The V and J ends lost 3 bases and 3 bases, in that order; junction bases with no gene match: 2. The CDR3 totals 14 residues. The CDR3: CASSSGQVYNEQFF. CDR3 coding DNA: TGCGCCAGCAGCTCGGGACAGGTCTACAATGAGCAGTTCTTC.

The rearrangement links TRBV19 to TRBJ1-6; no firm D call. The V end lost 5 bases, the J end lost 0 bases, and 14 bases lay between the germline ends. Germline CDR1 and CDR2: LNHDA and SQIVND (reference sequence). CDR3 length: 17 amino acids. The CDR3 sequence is CASSQDLYSSYNSPLHF. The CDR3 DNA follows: TGTGCCAGTAGTCAAGATCTGTACAGCTCCTATAATTCACCCCTCCACTTT.

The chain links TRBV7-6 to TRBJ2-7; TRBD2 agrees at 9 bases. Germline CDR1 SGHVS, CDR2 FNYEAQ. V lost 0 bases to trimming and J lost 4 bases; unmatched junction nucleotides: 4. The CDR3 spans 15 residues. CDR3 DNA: TGTGCCAGCAGCTTAGCTAGCGGGAGTTTTTACGAGCAGTACTTC. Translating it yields CASSLASGSFYEQYF.

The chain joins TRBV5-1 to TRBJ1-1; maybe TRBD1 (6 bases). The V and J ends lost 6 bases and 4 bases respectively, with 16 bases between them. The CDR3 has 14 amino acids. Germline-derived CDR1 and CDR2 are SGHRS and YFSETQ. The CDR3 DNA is TGCGCCAGCACCCCAACAGGGAAGGGCACTGAAGCTTTCTTT. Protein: CASTPTGKGTEAFF.

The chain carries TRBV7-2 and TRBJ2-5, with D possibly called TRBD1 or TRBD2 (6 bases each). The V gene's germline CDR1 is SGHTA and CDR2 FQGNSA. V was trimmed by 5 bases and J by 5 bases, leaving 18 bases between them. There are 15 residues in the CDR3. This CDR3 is CASSRVGGGIETQYF. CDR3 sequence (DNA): TGTGCCAGCAGCAGAGTAGGGGGAGGAATTGAGACCCAGTACTTC. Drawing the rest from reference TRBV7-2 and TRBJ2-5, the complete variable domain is GAGVSQSPSNKVTEKGKDVELRCDPISGHTALYWYRQSLGQGLEFLIYFQGNSAPDKSGLPSDRFSAERTGGSVSTLTIQRTQQEDSAVYLCASSRVGGGIETQYFGPGTRLLVL.

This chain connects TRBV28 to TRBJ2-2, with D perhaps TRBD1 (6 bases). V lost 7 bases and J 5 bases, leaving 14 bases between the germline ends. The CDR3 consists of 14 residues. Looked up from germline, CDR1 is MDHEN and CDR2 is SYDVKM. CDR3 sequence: CASIPGTPTGELFF. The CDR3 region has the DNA TGTGCCAGCATCCCCGGGACACCTACCGGGGAGCTGTTTTTT.

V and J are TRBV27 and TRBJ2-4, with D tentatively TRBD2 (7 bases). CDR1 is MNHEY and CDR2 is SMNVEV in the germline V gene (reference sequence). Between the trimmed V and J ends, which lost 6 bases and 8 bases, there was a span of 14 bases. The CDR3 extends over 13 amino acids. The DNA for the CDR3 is TGTGCCAGCAGCCGTGGGGGGGCGTACATTCAGTACTTC. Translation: CASSRGGAYIQYF.

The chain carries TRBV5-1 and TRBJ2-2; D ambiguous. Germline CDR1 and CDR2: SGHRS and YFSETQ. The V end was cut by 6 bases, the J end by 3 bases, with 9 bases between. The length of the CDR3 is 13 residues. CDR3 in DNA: TGCGCCAGCACCATTTCGGACACCGGGGAGCTGTTTTTT. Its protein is CASTISDTGELFF.

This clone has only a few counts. CDR3 protein: CASSTRDVNIQYF. In nucleotides, the CDR3 is TGTGCCAGTAGTACCCGGGACGTAAACATTCAGTACTTC. The chain uses TRBV19 and TRBJ2-4, with D perhaps TRBD1 or TRBD2 (5 bases each). Germline-derived CDR1 and CDR2 are LNHDA and SQIVND (reference sequence). This CDR3 has 13 residues. V lost 4 bases to trimming and J lost 6 bases, with 10 bases between them.

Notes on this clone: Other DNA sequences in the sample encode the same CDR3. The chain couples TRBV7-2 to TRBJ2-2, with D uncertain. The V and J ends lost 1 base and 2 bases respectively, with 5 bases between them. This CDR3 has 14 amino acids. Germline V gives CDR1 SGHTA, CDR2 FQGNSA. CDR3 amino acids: CASSLDFNTGELFF. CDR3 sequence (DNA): TGTGCCAGCAGCTTAGACTTTAACACCGGGGAGCTGTTTTTT.

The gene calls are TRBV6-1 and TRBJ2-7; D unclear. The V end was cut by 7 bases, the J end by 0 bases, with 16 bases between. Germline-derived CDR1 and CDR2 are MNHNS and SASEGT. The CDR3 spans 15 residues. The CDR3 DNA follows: TGTGCCAGCACCTCCGCGGCAGGAAGCTCCTACGAGCAGTACTTC. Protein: CASTSAAGSSYEQYF.

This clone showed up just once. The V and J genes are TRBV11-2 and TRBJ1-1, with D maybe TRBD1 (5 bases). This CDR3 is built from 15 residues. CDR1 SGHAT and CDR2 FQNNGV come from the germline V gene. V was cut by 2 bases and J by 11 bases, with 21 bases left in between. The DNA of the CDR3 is TGTGCCAGCAGCTTACAATTGACGGGACCCCGAGATGCTTTCTTT. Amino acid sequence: CASSLQLTGPRDAFF. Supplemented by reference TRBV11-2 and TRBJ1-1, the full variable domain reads EAGVAQSPRYKIIEKRQSVAFWCNPISGHATLYWYQQILGQGPKLLIQFQNNGVVDDSQLPKDRFSAERLKGVDSTLKIQPAKLEDSAVYLCASSLQLTGPRDAFFGQGTRLTVV.

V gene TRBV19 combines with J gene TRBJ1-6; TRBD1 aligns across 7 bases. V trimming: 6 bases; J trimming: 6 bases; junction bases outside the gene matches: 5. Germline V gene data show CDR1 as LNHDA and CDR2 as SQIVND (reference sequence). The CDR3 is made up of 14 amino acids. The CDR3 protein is CASRRDSGNSPLHF. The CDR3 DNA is TGTGCCAGTAGGCGGGACAGCGGTAATTCACCCCTCCACTTT.